The 5 T cell receptor beta chains given below trace back to one sample, sequenced in a study of Ad26.COV2.S vaccination and SARS-CoV-2 variants (dated by TCRdb to the early 2020s). In light of the paper, this sample's treatment or condition label describes: around 19 received Ad26.COV2.S at low or high dose, single or two shots; roughly five received placebo; per-sample allocation not given. For vaccine and placebo recipients, the sequenced repertoires came from samples collected on day 63 after the first injection. Library preparation used the immunoSEQ multiplex PCR assay. TCRdb mirrors the immuneACCESS table, restricted to in-frame sequences. Some clones are absent from its copies; in checked studies, under half trace to an unresolved V gene, and the reason for the others is unknown. In all, the sample holds approximately 420,000 clones, and roughly 90% of those were seen once. The top ten clonotypes cover roughly 4% of the sample.

The sequenced sample was peripheral blood, obtained in a trial of Ad26.COV2.S vaccine versus placebo. These receptors all stem from a person between 18 and 60 years old who received the Ad26.COV2.S COVID-19 vaccine or a placebo.

The chain links TRBV7-9 to TRBJ1-6; D uncertain. This CDR3 spans 12 amino acids. Germline assignment: CDR1 SEHNR and CDR2 FQNEAQ (reference sequence). V was clipped by 3 bases and J by 11 bases, with 8 bases between them. The CDR3 loop reads CASSFGQAPLHF. The CDR3 coding sequence is TGTGCCAGCAGCTTTGGCCAGGCACCCCTCCACTTT.

This clone is a singleton in its sample. The chain has TRBV28 and TRBJ2-5, with D hard to call. V lost 8 bases to trimming and J lost 1 base, with 8 bases between them. Germline assignment: CDR1 MDHEN and CDR2 SYDVKM. The CDR3 totals 12 residues. As DNA, the CDR3 is TGTGCCAGCGTGGCCAGCCAAGAGACCCAGTACTTC. Amino acids: CASVASQETQYF.

The V call is TRBV10-2, the J call TRBJ1-2, with 9 bases aligning to TRBD1. The CDR3 length is 16 residues. The J segment lost 0 bases and the V segment lost 7 bases, leaving 9 bases of the junction unmatched. Per the germline V gene, CDR1 is WSHSY and CDR2 is SAAADI. This CDR3 is CASKLSGTGSNYGYTF. CDR3 sequence (DNA): TGCGCCAGCAAGCTTTCCGGGACAGGGTCTAACTATGGCTACACCTTC.

This chain connects TRBV3-1 (or the pseudogene TRBV3-2) to TRBJ2-3; 8 nucleotides align to TRBD1. V was pared by 0 bases and J by 3 bases, with 5 bases of the junction left unmatched. The CDR3 is made up of 16 amino acids. Germline lookup yields CDR1 LGHDT and CDR2 YNNKEL (reference sequence). This CDR3 reads CASSQDVRQGTDTQYF. The DNA of the CDR3 is TGTGCCAGCAGCCAAGACGTGAGACAGGGGACAGATACGCAGTATTTT.

In regard to this clone: Different DNA sequences within this sample yield the same CDR3. The chain links TRBV30 to TRBJ2-5, with D possibly called TRBD1 or TRBD2 (6 bases each). There are 13 residues in the CDR3. CDR1 is GTSNPN and CDR2 is SVGIG in the germline V gene (reference sequence). V lost 0 bases, J lost 5 bases, and 10 bases lay in between. The CDR3 bases are TGTGCCTGGAGTGTCGGGGGCAGGGAGACCCAGTACTTC. Translating gives CAWSVGGRETQYF.